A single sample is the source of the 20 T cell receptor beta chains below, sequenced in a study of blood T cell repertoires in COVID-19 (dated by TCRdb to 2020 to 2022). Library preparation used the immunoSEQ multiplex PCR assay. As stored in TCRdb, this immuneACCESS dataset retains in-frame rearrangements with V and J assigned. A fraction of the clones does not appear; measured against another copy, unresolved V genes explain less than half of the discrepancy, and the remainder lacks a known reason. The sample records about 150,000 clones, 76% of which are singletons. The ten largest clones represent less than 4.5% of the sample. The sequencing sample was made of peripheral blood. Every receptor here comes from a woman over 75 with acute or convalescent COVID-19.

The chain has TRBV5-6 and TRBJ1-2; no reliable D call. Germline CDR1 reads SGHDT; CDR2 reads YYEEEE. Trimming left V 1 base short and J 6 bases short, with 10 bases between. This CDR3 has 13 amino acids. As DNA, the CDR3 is TGTGCCAGCAGCTTGCCGGGGTTCCATGGCTACACCTTC. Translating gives CASSLPGFHGYTF. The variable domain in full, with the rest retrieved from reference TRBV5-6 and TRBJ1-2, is DAGVTQSPTHLIKTRGQQVTLRCSPKSGHDTVSWYQQALGQGPQFIFQYYEEEERQRGNFPDRFSGHQFPNYSSELNVNALLLGDSALYLCASSLPGFHGYTFGSGTRLTVV.

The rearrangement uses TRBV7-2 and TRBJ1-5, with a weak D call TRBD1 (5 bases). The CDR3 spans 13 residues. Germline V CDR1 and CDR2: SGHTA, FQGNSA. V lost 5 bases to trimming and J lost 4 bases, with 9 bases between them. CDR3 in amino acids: CASSNDRNQPQHF. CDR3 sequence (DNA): TGTGCCAGCAGCAACGACAGAAATCAGCCCCAGCATTTT. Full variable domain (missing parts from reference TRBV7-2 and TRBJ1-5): GAGVSQSPSNKVTEKGKDVELRCDPISGHTALYWYRQSLGQGLEFLIYFQGNSAPDKSGLPSDRFSAERTGGSVSTLTIQRTQQEDSAVYLCASSNDRNQPQHFGDGTRLSIL.

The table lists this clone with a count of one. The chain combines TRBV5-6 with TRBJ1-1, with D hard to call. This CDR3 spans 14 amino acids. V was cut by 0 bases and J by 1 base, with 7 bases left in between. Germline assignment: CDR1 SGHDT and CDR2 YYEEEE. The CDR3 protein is CASSLVRQNTEAFF. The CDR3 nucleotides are TGTGCCAGCAGCTTGGTGCGGCAGAACACTGAAGCTTTCTTT.

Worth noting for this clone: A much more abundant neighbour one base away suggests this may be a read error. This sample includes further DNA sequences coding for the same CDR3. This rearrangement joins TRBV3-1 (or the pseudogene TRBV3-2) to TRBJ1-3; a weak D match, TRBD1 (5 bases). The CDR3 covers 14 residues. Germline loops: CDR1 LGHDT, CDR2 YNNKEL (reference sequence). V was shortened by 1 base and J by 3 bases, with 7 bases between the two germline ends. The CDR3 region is CASSQGRGGNTIYF. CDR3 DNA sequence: TGTGCCAGCAGCCAAGGGAGGGGTGGAAACACCATATATTTT.

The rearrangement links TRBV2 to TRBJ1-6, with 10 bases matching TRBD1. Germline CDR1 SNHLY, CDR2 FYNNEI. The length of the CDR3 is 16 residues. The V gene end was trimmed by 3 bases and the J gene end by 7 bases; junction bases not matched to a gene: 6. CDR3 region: CASSEVRGQGNSPLHF. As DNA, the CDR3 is TGTGCCAGCAGTGAGGTCAGGGGACAGGGGAATTCACCCCTCCACTTT.

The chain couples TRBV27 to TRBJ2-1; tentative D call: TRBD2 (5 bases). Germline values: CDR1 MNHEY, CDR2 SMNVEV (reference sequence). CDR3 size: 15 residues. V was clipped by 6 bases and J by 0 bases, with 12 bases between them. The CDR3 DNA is TGTGCCAGCAGGCAGGACTCAAACTCCTACAATGAGCAGTTCTTC. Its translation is CASRQDSNSYNEQFF.

DNA of the CDR3: TGTGCCAGCAGCCAAGGCCGCAGGGTAGGCTGGGGCTACACCTTC. Amino acids: CASSQGRRVGWGYTF. The gene calls are TRBV4-2 and TRBJ1-2, with D maybe TRBD1 (5 bases). Trimming left V 1 base short and J 8 bases short, with 17 bases between. Per the germline V gene, CDR1 is LGHNA and CDR2 is YNFKEQ. The CDR3 totals 15 residues.

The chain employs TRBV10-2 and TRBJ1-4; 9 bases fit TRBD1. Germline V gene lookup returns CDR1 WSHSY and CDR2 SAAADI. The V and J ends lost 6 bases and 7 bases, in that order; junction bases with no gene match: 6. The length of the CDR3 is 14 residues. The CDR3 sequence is CASRKQGAGEKLFF. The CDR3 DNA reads TGCGCCAGCAGAAAACAGGGGGCCGGTGAAAAACTGTTTTTT.

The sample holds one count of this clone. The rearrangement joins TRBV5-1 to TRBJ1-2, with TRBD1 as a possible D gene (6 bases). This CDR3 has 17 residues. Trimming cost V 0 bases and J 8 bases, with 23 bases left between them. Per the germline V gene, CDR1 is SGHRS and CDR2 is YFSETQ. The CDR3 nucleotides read TGCGCCAGCAGCTTGGACGAGGGGGTACCTAACTATGCGGGCTACACCTTC. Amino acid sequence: CASSLDEGVPNYAGYTF.

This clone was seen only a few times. CDR3 sequence: CASTGGRILDTQYF. In nucleotides, the CDR3 is TGTGCCAGTACGGGGGGTAGAATTTTAGATACGCAGTATTTT. This chain uses TRBV19 with TRBJ2-3; 7 nucleotides align to TRBD2. CDR1 and CDR2 (germline): LNHDA, SQIVND (reference sequence). V shed 7 bases, J shed 5 bases, and the junction held 9 bases outside the gene matches. The CDR3 spans 14 residues.

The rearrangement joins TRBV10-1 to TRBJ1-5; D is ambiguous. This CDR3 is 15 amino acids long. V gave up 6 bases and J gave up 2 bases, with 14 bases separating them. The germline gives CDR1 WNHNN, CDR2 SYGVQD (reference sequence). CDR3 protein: CASSAPIVCNQPQHF. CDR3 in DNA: TGCGCCAGCAGCGCCCCCATAGTATGCAATCAGCCCCAGCATTTT.

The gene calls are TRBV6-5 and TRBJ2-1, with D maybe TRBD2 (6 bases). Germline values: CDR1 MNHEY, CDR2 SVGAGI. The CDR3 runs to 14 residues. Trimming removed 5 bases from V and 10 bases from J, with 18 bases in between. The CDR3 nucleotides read TGTGCCAGCAGTAAACAGGAGGGGTGGGACGAGCAGTTCTTC. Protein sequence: CASSKQEGWDEQFF.

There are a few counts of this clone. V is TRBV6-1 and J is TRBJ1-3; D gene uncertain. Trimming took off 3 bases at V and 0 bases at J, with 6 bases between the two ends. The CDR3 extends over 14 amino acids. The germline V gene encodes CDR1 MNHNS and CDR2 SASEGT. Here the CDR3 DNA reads TGTGCCAGCAGTGACGTCCGCTCTGGAAACACCATATATTTT. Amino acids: CASSDVRSGNTIYF.

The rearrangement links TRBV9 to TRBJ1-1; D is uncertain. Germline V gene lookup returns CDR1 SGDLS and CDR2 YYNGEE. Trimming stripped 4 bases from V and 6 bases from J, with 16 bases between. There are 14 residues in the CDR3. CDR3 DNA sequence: TGTGCCAGCAGCTTCCTGACCTATGCGGCTGAAGCTTTCTTT. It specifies CASSFLTYAAEAFF.

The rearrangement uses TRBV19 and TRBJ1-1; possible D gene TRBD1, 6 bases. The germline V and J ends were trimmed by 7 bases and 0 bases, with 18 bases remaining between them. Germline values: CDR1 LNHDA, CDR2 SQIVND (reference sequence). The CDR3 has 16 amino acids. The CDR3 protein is CASTRTDRAMNTEAFF. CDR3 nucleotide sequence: TGTGCCAGTACGAGGACGGACAGAGCCATGAACACTGAAGCTTTCTTT.

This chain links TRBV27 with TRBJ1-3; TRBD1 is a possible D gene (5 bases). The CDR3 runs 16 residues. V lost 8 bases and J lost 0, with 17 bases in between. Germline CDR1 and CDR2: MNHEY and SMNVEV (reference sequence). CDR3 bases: TGTGCCAGCGGGGCGGGGAGGCCCCCCTCTGGAAACACCATATATTTT. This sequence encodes CASGAGRPPSGNTIYF.

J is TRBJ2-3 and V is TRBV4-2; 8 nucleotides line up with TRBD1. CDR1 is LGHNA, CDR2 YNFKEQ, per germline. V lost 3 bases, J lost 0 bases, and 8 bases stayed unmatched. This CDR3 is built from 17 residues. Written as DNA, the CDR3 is TGTGCCAGCAGCCAGCTGCTTGGACAGGGAAGCACAGATACGCAGTATTTT. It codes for CASSQLLGQGSTDTQYF.

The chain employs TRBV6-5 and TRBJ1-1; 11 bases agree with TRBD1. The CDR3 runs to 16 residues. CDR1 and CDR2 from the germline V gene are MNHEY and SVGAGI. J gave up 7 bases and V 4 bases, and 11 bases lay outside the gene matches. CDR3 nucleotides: TGTGCCAGCAGTTTCTTCTCCGGGACAGGGGGAGTTGAAGCTTTCTTT. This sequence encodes CASSFFSGTGGVEAFF.

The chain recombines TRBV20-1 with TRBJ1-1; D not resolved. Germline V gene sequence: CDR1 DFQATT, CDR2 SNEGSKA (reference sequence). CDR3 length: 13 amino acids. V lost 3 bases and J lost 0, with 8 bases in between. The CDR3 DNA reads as TGCAGTGCTAGTCGCGGGATGAACACTGAAGCTTTCTTT. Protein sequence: CSASRGMNTEAFF.

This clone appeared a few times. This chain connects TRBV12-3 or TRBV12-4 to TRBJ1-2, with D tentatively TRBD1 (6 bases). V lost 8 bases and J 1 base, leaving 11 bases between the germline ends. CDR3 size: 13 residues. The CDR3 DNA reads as TGTGCCAGCTCGGACAGTAATAACTATGGCTACACCTTC. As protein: CASSDSNNYGYTF.